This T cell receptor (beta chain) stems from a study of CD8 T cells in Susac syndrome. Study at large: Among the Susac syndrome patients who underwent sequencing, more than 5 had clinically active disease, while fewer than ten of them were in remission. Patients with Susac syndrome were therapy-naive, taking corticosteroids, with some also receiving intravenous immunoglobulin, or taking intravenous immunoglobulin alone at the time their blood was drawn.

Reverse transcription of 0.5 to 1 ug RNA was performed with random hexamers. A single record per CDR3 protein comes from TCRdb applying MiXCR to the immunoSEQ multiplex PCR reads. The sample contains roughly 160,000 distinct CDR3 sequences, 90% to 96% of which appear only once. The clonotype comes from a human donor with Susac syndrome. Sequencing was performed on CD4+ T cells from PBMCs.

CDR3 amino acids: CASSQDIGVYEQYF. The CDR3 nucleotides are TGCGCCAGCAGCCAAGATATCGGGGTGTACGAGCAGTACTTC. V usage is TRBV4-3 and J usage is TRBJ2-7, with D possibly matching TRBD2 (5 bases). This CDR3 has 14 amino acids. Trimming removed 0 bases from V and 4 bases from J, with 10 bases in between. CDR1 and CDR2 from the germline V gene are LGHNA and YSLEER.